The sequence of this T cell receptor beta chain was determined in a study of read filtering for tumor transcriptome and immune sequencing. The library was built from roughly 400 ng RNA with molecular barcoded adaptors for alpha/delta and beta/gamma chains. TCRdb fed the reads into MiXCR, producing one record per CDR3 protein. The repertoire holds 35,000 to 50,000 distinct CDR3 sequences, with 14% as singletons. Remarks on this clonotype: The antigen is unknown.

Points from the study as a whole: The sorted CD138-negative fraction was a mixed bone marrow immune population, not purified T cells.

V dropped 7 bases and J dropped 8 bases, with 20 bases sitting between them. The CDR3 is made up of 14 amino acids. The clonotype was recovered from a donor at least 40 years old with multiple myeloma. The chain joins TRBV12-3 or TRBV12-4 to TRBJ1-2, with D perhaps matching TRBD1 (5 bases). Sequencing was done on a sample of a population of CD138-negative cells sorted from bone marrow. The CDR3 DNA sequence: TGTGCCAGCACCCAGGGTTTAAGTTTCGGGGGCTACACCTTC. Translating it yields CASTQGLSFGGYTF.